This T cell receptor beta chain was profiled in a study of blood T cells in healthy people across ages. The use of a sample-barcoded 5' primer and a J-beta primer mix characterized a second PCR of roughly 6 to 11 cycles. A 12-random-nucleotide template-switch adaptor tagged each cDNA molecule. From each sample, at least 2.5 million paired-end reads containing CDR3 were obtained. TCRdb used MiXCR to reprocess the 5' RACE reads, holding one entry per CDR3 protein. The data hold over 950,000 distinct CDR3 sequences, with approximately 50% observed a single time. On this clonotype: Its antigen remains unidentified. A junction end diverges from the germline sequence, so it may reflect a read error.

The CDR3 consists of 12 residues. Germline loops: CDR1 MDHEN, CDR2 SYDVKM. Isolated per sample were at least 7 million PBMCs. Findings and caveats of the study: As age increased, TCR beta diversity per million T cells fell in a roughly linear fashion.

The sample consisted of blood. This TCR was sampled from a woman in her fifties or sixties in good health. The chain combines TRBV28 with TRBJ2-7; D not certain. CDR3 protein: CAGSLFSYEQYF. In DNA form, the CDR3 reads TGTGCCGGCAGTTTATTCTCCTACGAGCAGTACTTC.